A single T cell receptor beta chain is shown here with its context. The entry originates in a study of T-cell memory formation after mild COVID-19. V dropped 7 bases and J dropped 1 base, with 14 bases sitting between them. CDR1 and CDR2 (germline): SQVTM, ANQGSEA. CDR3 size: 13 residues. MiXCR, run by TCRdb on the 5' RACE reads, gives a single entry per CDR3 protein. This table has 200,000 to 300,000 distinct CDR3 sequences, 8.5% to 9.5% appearing once. This clonotype was obtained from a man aged 18 to 35 who had mild COVID-19 (a few samples of this study predate the infection). Cell type and time point are not known. The rearrangement joins TRBV29-1 to TRBJ2-7, with D perhaps given as TRBD1 or TRBD2 (7 bases each). Sequenced material: PBMCs or a T cell subset sorted from them (not recorded which). The CDR3 DNA reads as TGCAGCGCCACCCAGGGGGGGTCCTACGAGCAGTACTTC. As protein: CSATQGGSYEQYF.